This entry lists 25 T cell receptor beta chains sequenced from one sample in a study of blood T cells in healthy people across ages. The second PCR ran about 6 to 12 cycles with a sample-barcoded 5' primer and J-beta primers. TCRdb processed the 5' RACE reads anew with MiXCR; each CDR3 protein has one entry. The sample holds 800,000 or so distinct CDR3 sequences; approximately 65% are singletons and the top ten take 25% to 30%. Specimen: blood. These receptors all stem from a man aged 25-45 years in good health.

The chain links TRBV29-1 to TRBJ1-1; 8 bases align to TRBD1. Germline V gene lookup returns CDR1 SQVTM and CDR2 ANQGSEA. V was pared by 7 bases and J by 6 bases, with 13 bases of the junction left unmatched. The CDR3 loop spans 14 amino acids. CDR3 sequence reads: CSGGTGTLKAEAFF. CDR3 DNA: TGCAGCGGGGGGACAGGAACACTGAAGGCTGAAGCTTTCTTT.

The chain couples TRBV29-1 to TRBJ2-7; 9 nucleotides agree with TRBD2. V lost 6 bases and J lost 0; bases outside the gene matches: 6. Germline-derived CDR1 and CDR2 are SQVTM and ANQGSEA. The CDR3 extends over 14 amino acids. Here the CDR3 reads CSVRLAESSYEQYF. CDR3 nucleotides: TGCAGCGTCAGACTAGCGGAAAGCTCCTACGAGCAGTACTTC.

The chain combines TRBV7-9 with TRBJ2-3, with D hard to call. The CDR3 extends over 14 amino acids. Germline CDR1 is SEHNR and CDR2 is FQNEAQ (reference sequence). Trimming pared 1 base from V and 6 bases from J, leaving 11 bases between. The CDR3, as DNA: TGTGCCAGCAGCTTAGGACATTACACGGATACGCAGTATTTT. It codes for CASSLGHYTDTQYF.

V usage is TRBV4-3 and J usage is TRBJ2-7, with TRBD1 as a possible D gene (6 bases). Germline CDR1 and CDR2: LGHNA and YSLEER. Between the trimmed V and J ends, which lost 3 bases and 1 base, there was a span of 10 bases. This CDR3 contains 14 residues. CDR3 residues: CASSHRTESYEQYF. For the CDR3, the DNA is TGCGCCAGCAGCCACAGGACAGAGTCCTACGAGCAGTACTTC.

The chain is built from TRBV6-5 and TRBJ2-7; perhaps TRBD2 as D (5 bases). Trimming cost V 7 bases and J 3 bases, with 13 bases left between them. The germline gives CDR1 MNHEY, CDR2 SVGAGI. The CDR3 spans 13 residues. In DNA, the CDR3 is TGTGCCAGCACTCCCTTCGAGGGCTACGAGCAGTACTTC. It yields the protein CASTPFEGYEQYF.

This clonotype was found a few times. The chain is built from TRBV5-6 and TRBJ2-3; 8 bases fit TRBD2. The CDR3 has 15 amino acids. The V segment lost 4 bases and the J segment 4 bases; nucleotides outside the gene matches: 8. CDR1 is SGHDT, CDR2 YYEEEE, per germline. The CDR3 nucleotides read TGTGCCAGCAGCCCCCCCACGGGGGGGCCAGATACGCAGTATTTT. Translating it yields CASSPPTGGPDTQYF.

This clonotype was found a few times. The rearrangement joins TRBV2 to TRBJ2-2; TRBD2 might be the D (6 bases). This CDR3 spans 19 amino acids. With 6 bases removed from V and 0 bases from J, the gap between germline ends came to 23 bases. Germline V gene data show CDR1 as SNHLY and CDR2 as FYNNEI. Written as DNA, the CDR3 is TGTGCCAGCAGAGCCCGGGACTCGCTAGCATATACGAACACCGGGGAGCTGTTTTTT. This gives the protein CASRARDSLAYTNTGELFF.

V and J are TRBV15 and TRBJ2-7, with D perhaps TRBD1 (6 bases). CDR3 size: 15 residues. Trimming pared 0 bases from V and 3 bases from J, leaving 12 bases between. The germline V gene has CDR1 LNHNV and CDR2 YYDKDF (reference sequence). The CDR3 DNA follows: TGTGCCACCAGCAGAGATCAGGGGCAAGTCTACGAGCAGTACTTC. Protein product: CATSRDQGQVYEQYF. Combining the CDR3 with reference TRBV15 and TRBJ2-7 gives the whole variable domain DAMVIQNPRYQVTQFGKPVTLSCSQTLNHNVMYWYQQKSSQAPKLLFHYYDKDFNNEADTPDNFQSRRPNTSFCFLDIRSPGLGDTAMYLCATSRDQGQVYEQYFGPGTRLTVT.

This clonotype was counted a single time. The rearrangement uses TRBV20-1 and TRBJ2-5; D perhaps matches TRBD1 (6 bases). The J call may be in error: the DNA end matches TRBJ2-7 better. This CDR3 has 13 amino acids. The germline V gene encodes CDR1 DFQATT and CDR2 SNEGSKA (reference sequence). The CDR3 region has the DNA TGCAGTGCAATGCCAGGACAGATCTACGAGCAGTACTTC. Protein sequence: CSAMPGQIYEQYF.

The genes are TRBV29-1 and TRBJ2-5, with TRBD2 matching over 8 bases. Germline-derived CDR1 and CDR2 are SQVTM and ANQGSEA. After removal of 7 bases from V and 5 bases from J, the junction contained 12 bases not matched to a gene. The CDR3 sequence is 14 residues long. The CDR3 reads CSADQGLVYETQYF. CDR3 in DNA: TGCAGCGCTGATCAGGGACTAGTTTACGAGACCCAGTACTTC.

There are a few counts of this clonotype. The chain is built from TRBV7-6 and TRBJ2-3; D remains ambiguous. The germline V gene encodes CDR1 SGHVS and CDR2 FNYEAQ. The CDR3 is 14 residues long. V lost 0 bases to trimming and J lost 3 bases, with 7 bases between them. CDR3 protein: CASSLAEGTDTQYF. The CDR3 coding sequence is TGTGCCAGCAGCTTAGCGGAAGGTACAGATACGCAGTATTTT.

The sample holds a few counts of this clonotype. The gene calls are TRBV5-1 and TRBJ2-7; tentatively, D is TRBD1 (5 bases). V lost 7 bases and J lost 3, with 14 bases in between. CDR1 and CDR2 (germline): SGHRS, YFSETQ. The CDR3 loop spans 13 amino acids. Here the CDR3 reads CASSRTQSYEQYF. The DNA of the CDR3 is TGCGCCAGCTCCAGGACACAAAGCTACGAGCAGTACTTC.

The rearrangement links TRBV6-5 to TRBJ2-2; D uncertain. From germline, CDR1 is MNHEY and CDR2 SVGAGI. Trimming removed 8 bases from V and 5 bases from J, with 9 bases in between. The CDR3 sequence is 12 residues long. The CDR3 reads CASVSRTGELFF. The CDR3, as DNA: TGTGCCAGCGTCTCCCGGACCGGGGAGCTGTTTTTT.

The chain recombines TRBV29-1 with TRBJ2-3; D may be TRBD1 or TRBD2 (5 bases each). Trimming shortened V by 5 bases and J by 1 base, and 13 bases separated the two germline ends. Looked up from germline, CDR1 is SQVTM and CDR2 is ANQGSEA. The CDR3 consists of 14 residues. The CDR3: CSVLILGGTDTQYF. CDR3 DNA sequence: TGCAGCGTTCTGATTCTGGGGGGCACAGATACGCAGTATTTT.

This clonotype was seen a few times. This chain joins TRBV29-1 and TRBJ2-3; TRBD2 matches 9 bases. Unmatched junction bases numbered 13, after V lost 8 bases and J lost 4 bases. CDR3 length: 15 residues. Germline V gives CDR1 SQVTM, CDR2 ANQGSEA. CDR3 sequence (DNA): TGCAGCACGAGGGCTAGCGGGGTATCCCCAGATACGCAGTATTTT. Its translation is CSTRASGVSPDTQYF.

This clonotype was observed a handful of times. This chain connects TRBV7-2 to TRBJ2-3; D may be TRBD2 (5 bases). Trimming left V 5 bases short and J 0 bases short, with 12 bases between. Germline loops: CDR1 SGHTA, CDR2 FQGNSA. The CDR3 extends over 15 amino acids. The CDR3 DNA follows: TGTGCCAGCAGCCCGAGCGGCCCTAGCACAGATACGCAGTATTTT. Its translation is CASSPSGPSTDTQYF.

The chain joins TRBV9 to TRBJ2-6; TRBD1 matches 8 bases. CDR3 length: 19 amino acids. V was clipped by 4 bases and J by 1 base; unmatched bases: 13. The germline CDR1 and CDR2 sequences are SGDLS and YYNGEE. In DNA form, the CDR3 reads TGTGCCAGCAGCACTAGGGGAGACAGGGGCCTATCTGGGGCCAACGTCCTGACTTTC. Protein product: CASSTRGDRGLSGANVLTF.

The V and J genes are TRBV20-1 and TRBJ1-4; no definite D call. The germline V and J ends were trimmed by 0 bases and 4 bases, with 9 bases remaining between them. The germline V gene encodes CDR1 DFQATT and CDR2 SNEGSKA (reference sequence). The CDR3 length is 14 residues. CDR3 residues: CSARDRQINEKLFF. The DNA of the CDR3 is TGCAGTGCTAGAGATCGGCAGATTAATGAAAAACTGTTTTTT.

CDR3 region: CASTRGTGGYSPLHF. The CDR3 DNA reads as TGTGCCAGCACCCGCGGGACAGGGGGTTATTCACCCCTCCACTTT. J is TRBJ1-6 and V is TRBV27; 11 nucleotides agree with TRBD1. The germline gives CDR1 MNHEY, CDR2 SMNVEV (reference sequence). J was trimmed by 8 bases and V by 7 bases; bases with no gene match: 7. There are 15 residues in the CDR3.

This clonotype was counted a few times. The chain couples TRBV2 to TRBJ2-5; 12 nucleotides agree with TRBD2. Trimming cost V 3 bases and J 5 bases; bases outside gene matches: 7. CDR3 length: 16 residues. From germline, CDR1 is SNHLY and CDR2 FYNNEI. This CDR3 is CASSEGLAGGHETQYF. The CDR3 region has the DNA TGTGCCAGCAGTGAGGGGCTAGCGGGGGGGCACGAGACCCAGTACTTC.

V usage is TRBV20-1 and J usage is TRBJ2-1; 10 nucleotides align to TRBD1. The CDR3 spans 15 residues. Losses at the gene ends were 0 bases for V and 8 bases for J; bases not matched to a gene: 7. Germline V gives CDR1 DFQATT, CDR2 SNEGSKA (reference sequence). The CDR3 loop reads CSARDRTGGFDEQFF. The DNA for the CDR3 is TGCAGTGCTAGAGACAGGACAGGGGGGTTCGATGAGCAGTTCTTC.

The V and J genes are TRBV20-1 and TRBJ2-3; tentatively, D is TRBD2 (5 bases). Germline loops: CDR1 DFQATT, CDR2 SNEGSKA (reference sequence). This CDR3 region has 15 residues. Trimming cost V 1 base and J 2 bases, with 13 bases left between them. CDR3 region: CSARGASLFTDTQYF. The CDR3 bases are TGCAGTGCTAGAGGGGCTAGCCTTTTCACAGATACGCAGTATTTT.

In DNA, the CDR3 is TGTGCCAGCAGCCCCCGGACAGGGGGGAGCACAGATACGCAGTATTTT. Translated: CASSPRTGGSTDTQYF. This chain connects TRBV7-9 to TRBJ2-3; TRBD1 matches 10 bases. This CDR3 is built from 16 residues. V shed 5 bases, J shed 0 bases, and the junction held 5 bases outside the gene matches. Germline V gene sequence: CDR1 SEHNR, CDR2 FQNEAQ (reference sequence).

The rearrangement joins TRBV2 to TRBJ2-5, with TRBD2 as a possible D gene (6 bases). Germline CDR1 reads SNHLY; CDR2 reads FYNNEI. The V end lost 2 bases, the J end lost 1 base, and 8 bases lay between the germline ends. The CDR3 runs 14 residues. CDR3 DNA: TGTGCCAGCAGTGAACGGACTACCCAAGAGACCCAGTACTTC. It specifies CASSERTTQETQYF.

This chain uses TRBV7-8 with TRBJ1-5, with D perhaps TRBD1 (5 bases). In germline, CDR1 is SGHVS, CDR2 FQNEAQ. CDR3 length equals 15 residues. Trimming pared 4 bases from V and 5 bases from J, leaving 15 bases between. CDR3 protein: CASSWEGIKHQPQHF. CDR3 bases: TGTGCCAGCAGCTGGGAGGGGATCAAACATCAGCCCCAGCATTTT.